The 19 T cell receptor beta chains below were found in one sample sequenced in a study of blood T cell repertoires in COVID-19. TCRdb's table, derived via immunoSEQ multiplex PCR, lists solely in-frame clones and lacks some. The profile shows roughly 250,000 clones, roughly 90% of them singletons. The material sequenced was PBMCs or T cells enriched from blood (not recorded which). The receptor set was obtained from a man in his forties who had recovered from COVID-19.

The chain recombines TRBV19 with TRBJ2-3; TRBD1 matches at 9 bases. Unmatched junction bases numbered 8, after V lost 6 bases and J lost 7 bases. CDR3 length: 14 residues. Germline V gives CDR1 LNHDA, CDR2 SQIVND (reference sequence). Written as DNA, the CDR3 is TGTGCCAGTAGGGGACAGGGAGGGTGGAATACGCAGTATTTT. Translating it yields CASRGQGGWNTQYF.

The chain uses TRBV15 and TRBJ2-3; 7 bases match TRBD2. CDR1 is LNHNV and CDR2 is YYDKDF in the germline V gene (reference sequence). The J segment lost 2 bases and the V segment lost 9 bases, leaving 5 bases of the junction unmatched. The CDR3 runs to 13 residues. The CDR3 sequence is CATLGLHTDTQYF. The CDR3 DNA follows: TGTGCCACATTGGGACTACACACAGATACGCAGTATTTT.

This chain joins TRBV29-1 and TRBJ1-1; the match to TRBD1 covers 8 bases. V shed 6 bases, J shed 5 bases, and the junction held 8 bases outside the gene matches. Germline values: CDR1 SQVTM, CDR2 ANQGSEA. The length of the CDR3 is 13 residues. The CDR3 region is CSVDRGGVTEAFF. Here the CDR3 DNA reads TGCAGCGTAGACAGGGGAGGTGTTACTGAAGCTTTCTTT.

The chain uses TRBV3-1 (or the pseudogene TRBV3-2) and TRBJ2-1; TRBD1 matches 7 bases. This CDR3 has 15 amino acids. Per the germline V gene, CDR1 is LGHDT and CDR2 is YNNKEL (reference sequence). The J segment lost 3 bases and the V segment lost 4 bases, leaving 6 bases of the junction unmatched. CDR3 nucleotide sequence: TGTGCCAGCAGCCCAGGGACAGACTACTACAATGAGCAGTTCTTC. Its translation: CASSPGTDYYNEQFF.

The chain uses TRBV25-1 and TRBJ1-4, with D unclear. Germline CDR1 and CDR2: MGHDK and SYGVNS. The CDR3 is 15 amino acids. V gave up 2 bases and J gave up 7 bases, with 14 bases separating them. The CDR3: CASSERRITAEKLFF. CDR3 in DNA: TGTGCCAGCAGTGAAAGAAGGATCACAGCTGAAAAACTGTTTTTT.

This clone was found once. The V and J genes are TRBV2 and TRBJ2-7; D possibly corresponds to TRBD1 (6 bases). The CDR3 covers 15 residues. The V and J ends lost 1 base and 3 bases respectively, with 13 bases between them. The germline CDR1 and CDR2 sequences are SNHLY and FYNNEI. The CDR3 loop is CASSEGWDTHYEQYF. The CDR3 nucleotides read TGTGCCAGCAGTGAAGGGTGGGACACACACTACGAGCAGTACTTC.

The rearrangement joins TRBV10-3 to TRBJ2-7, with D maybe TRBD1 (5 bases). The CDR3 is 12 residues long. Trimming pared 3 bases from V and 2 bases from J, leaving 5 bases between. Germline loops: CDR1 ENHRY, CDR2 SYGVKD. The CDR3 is CAISEQAYEQYF. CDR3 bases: TGTGCCATCAGTGAACAGGCCTACGAGCAGTACTTC.

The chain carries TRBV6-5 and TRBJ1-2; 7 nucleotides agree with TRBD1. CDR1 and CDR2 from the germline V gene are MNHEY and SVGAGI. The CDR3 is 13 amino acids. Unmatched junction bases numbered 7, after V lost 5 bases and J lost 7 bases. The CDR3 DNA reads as TGTGCCAGCAGTAAACAGGGGATCCCTGGCTACACCTTC. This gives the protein CASSKQGIPGYTF.

In DNA form, the CDR3 reads TGTGCCAGCAGCTTGGCTAGCGGGGGGTCCTACAATGAGCAGTTCTTC. Its translation is CASSLASGGSYNEQFF. V and J are TRBV5-6 and TRBJ2-1; 11 nucleotides agree with TRBD2. CDR3 length equals 16 residues. The junction had 0 bases not matched to a gene; V was cut back by 0 bases and J by 1 base. Germline V CDR1 and CDR2: SGHDT, YYEEEE.

The DNA for the CDR3 is TGTGCCAGCAGCATGGAAAACCAGGGGGATGGCGGGGAGCTGTTTTTT. Residues: CASSMENQGDGGELFF. The chain joins TRBV11-3 to TRBJ2-2, with TRBD1 identical over 7 bases. Trimming removed 5 bases from V and 7 bases from J; junction bases left unmatched: 13. The CDR3 runs 16 residues. Per germline, CDR1 SGHNT and CDR2 YENEEA. Full variable domain (remainder filled in from reference TRBV11-3 and TRBJ2-2): EAGVVQSPRYKIIEKKQPVAFWCNPISGHNTLYWYLQNLGQGPELLIRYENEEAVDDSQLPKDRFSAERLKGVDSTLKIQPAELGDSAVYLCASSMENQGDGGELFFGEGSRLTVL.

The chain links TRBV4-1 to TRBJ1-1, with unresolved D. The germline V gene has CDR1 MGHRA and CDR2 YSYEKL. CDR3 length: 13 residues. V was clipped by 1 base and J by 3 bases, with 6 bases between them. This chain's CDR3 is CASSQVLYTEAFF. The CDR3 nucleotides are TGCGCCAGCAGCCAAGTCTTGTACACTGAAGCTTTCTTT.

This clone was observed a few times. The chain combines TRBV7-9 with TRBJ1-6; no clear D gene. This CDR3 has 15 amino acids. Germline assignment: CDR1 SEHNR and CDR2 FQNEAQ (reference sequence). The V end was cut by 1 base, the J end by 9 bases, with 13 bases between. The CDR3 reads CASSLGWIAGSPLHF. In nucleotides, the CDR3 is TGTGCCAGCAGCTTAGGTTGGATAGCGGGTTCACCCCTCCACTTT.

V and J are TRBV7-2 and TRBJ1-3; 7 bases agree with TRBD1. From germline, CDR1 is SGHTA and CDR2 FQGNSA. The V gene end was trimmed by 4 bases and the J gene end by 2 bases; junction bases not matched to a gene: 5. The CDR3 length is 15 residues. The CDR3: CASSYDRETGNTIYF. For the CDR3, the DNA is TGTGCCAGCAGCTACGACAGGGAGACTGGAAACACCATATATTTT.

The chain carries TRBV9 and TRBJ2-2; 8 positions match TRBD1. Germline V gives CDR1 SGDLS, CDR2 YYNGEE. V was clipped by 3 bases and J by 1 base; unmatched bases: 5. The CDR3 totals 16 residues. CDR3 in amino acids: CASSAPGQGNTGELFF. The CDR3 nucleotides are TGTGCCAGCAGCGCCCCTGGACAGGGGAACACCGGGGAGCTGTTTTTT. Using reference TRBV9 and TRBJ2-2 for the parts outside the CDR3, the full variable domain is DSGVTQTPKHLITATGQRVTLRCSPRSGDLSVYWYQQSLDQGLQFLIQYYNGEERAKGNILERFSAQQFPDLHSELNLSSLELGDSALYFCASSAPGQGNTGELFFGEGSRLTVL.

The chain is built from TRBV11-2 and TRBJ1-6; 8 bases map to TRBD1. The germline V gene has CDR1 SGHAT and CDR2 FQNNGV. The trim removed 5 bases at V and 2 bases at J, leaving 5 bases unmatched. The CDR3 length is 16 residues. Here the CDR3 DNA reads TGTGCCAGCAGCCCGTCGGACAGGGCCTATAATTCACCCCTCCACTTT. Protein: CASSPSDRAYNSPLHF. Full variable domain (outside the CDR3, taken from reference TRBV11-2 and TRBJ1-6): EAGVAQSPRYKIIEKRQSVAFWCNPISGHATLYWYQQILGQGPKLLIQFQNNGVVDDSQLPKDRFSAERLKGVDSTLKIQPAKLEDSAVYLCASSPSDRAYNSPLHFGNGTRLTVT.

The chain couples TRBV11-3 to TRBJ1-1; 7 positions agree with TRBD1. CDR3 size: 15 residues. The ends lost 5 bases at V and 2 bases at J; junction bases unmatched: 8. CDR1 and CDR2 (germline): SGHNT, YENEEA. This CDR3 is CASSLEGQQNTEAFF. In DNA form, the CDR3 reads TGTGCCAGCAGCCTTGAGGGACAGCAAAACACTGAAGCTTTCTTT.

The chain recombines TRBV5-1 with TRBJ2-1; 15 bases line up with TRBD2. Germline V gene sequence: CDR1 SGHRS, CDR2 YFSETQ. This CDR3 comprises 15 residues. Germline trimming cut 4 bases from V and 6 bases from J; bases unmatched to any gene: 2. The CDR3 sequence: CASSPGLAGGNEQFF. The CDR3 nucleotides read TGCGCCAGCAGCCCGGGACTAGCGGGGGGCAATGAGCAGTTCTTC.

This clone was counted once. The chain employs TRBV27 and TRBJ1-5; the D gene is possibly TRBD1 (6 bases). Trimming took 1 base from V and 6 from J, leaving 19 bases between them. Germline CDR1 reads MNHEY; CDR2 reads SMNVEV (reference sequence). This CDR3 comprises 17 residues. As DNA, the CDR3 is TGTGCCAGCAGTTTATATGGGAACAGGGTCGTAGGTCAGCCCCAGCATTTT. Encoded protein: CASSLYGNRVVGQPQHF.

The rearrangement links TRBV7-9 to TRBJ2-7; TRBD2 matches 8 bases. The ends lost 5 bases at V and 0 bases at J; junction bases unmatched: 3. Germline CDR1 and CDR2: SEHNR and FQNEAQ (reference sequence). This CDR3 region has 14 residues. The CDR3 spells CASSPGTSSYEQYF. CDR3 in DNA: TGTGCCAGCAGCCCGGGGACTAGCTCCTACGAGCAGTACTTC.